This T cell receptor beta chain appears in the sequencing data of a study of graft-versus-host responses after intestinal transplantation. General study points: Circulating GvH clone levels at their peak were associated with HvG declines (early post-transplant). Allografts from individuals with graft-donor T cell macrochimerism displayed high graft-versus-host to host-versus-graft clonal ratios.

TCRdb's copy holds only in-frame clones and misses some; the assay was immunoSEQ multiplex PCR. Among approximately 85,000 clones, about 93% were seen once, and the ten largest hold less than 1.5%. A note on this clone: The antigen is not known.

Germline trimming cut 0 bases from V and 4 bases from J; bases unmatched to any gene: 7. The germline V gene encodes CDR1 LGHNA and CDR2 YSLEER. The length of the CDR3 is 16 residues. Sequencing used unstimulated CD8+ T cells sorted from spleen or lymph node cells, obtained before transplant. This TCR came from a human donor who was the organ donor for an intestinal transplant. V is TRBV4-3 and J is TRBJ2-7; 9 bases are a match to TRBD2. The CDR3 here is CASSQEMREGPYEQYF. The CDR3 region has the DNA TGCGCCAGCAGCCAAGAGATGCGGGAGGGCCCTTACGAGCAGTACTTC.